A selection of T cell receptor beta chains follows, all from one sample in a study of CD8+ T cells in alopecia areata. Only in-frame clones appear in the TCRdb table, and some are missing; sequencing was by immunoSEQ multiplex PCR. The table shows 80,000 or so clones, with approximately 72% occurring only once. The sequenced sample was CD8+ T cells sorted from blood, obtained at week 24, from a patient treated with tofacitinib. Receptor source: a human donor with alopecia areata. Each CDR3 is given with its conserved first and last residue. A D gene is named only where the DNA matches it firmly. The size of a clone is reported for some rows only, either as once, few or many, or as a class for expanded clones.

v_gene,d_gene,abundance,j_gene,CDR3nt,CDR3aa
TRBV5-4,NA,NA,TRBJ2-1,TGTGCCAGCAGCTCCCGAGAGGGTAAGGACGTCGATGAGCAGTTCTTC,CASSSREGKDVDEQFF
TRBV30,NA,NA,TRBJ2-1,TGTGCCTGGGGTGATACGCGGTATGAGCAGTTCTTC,CAWGDTRYEQFF
TRBV15,TRBD2,NA,TRBJ2-7,TGTGCCACCAGCGACCGGGACTACACAACCTACGAGCAGTACTTC,CATSDRDYTTYEQYF
TRBV30,NA,NA,TRBJ2-4,TGTGCCTGCGGGCCTCCAGGGAAAAACATTCAGTACTTC,CACGPPGKNIQYF
TRBV4-1,NA,NA,TRBJ2-3,TGCGCCAGCAGCCAATCGACAGATACGCAGTATTTT,CASSQSTDTQYF
TRBV7-8,TRBD1,NA,TRBJ1-4,TGTGCCAGCAGCCCCCGGACAGGCCTGAATGAAAAACTGTTTTTT,CASSPRTGLNEKLFF
TRBV5-6,TRBD2,NA,TRBJ2-1,TGTGCCAGCAGCTTGGTGACTAGCGGCAACTACAATGAGCAGTTCTTC,CASSLVTSGNYNEQFF
TRBV11-2,NA,NA,TRBJ2-7,TGTGCCAGCCGAATGCGGACGGCGAACTACGAGCAGTACTTC,CASRMRTANYEQYF
TRBV6-5,NA,NA,TRBJ2-2,TGTGCCAGCAGCCCCGAGGGGGGCACCGGGGAGCTGTTTTTT,CASSPEGGTGELFF
TRBV14,NA,NA,TRBJ1-1,TGTGCCAGCAGTCGCTTCCACGGGGACGGGGCCACTGAAGCTTTCTTT,CASSRFHGDGATEAFF
TRBV7-9,NA,NA,TRBJ2-5,TGTGCCAGCAGCCCCCGACCGATACTTAGTCAAGAGACCCAGTACTTC,CASSPRPILSQETQYF
TRBV5-1,NA,NA,TRBJ2-6,TGCGCCAGCAGCTTGGACAGCTCTGGGGCCAACGTCCTGACTTTC,CASSLDSSGANVLTF
TRBV25-1,NA,NA,TRBJ2-5,TGTGCCAGCAGTGACCCTACTAGTGTTGAGACCCAGTACTTC,CASSDPTSVETQYF
TRBV5-6,TRBD1,NA,TRBJ2-5,TGTGCCAGCAGCTCTAGGACAGGGGGAATATTTGAGACCCAGTACTTC,CASSSRTGGIFETQYF
TRBV9,TRBD2,NA,TRBJ2-2,TGTGCCAGCACCCGACTAGCGGCGAACACCGGGGAGCTGTTTTTT,CASTRLAANTGELFF
TRBV27,NA,NA,TRBJ1-6,TGTGCCAGCAGTTTGGGTCCCGGGGCACCCCTCCACTTT,CASSLGPGAPLHF
TRBV4-3,NA,few,TRBJ2-1,TGCGCCAGCAGCCAAGATGGGTACGGGACTGACAATGAGCAGTTCTTC,CASSQDGYGTDNEQFF
TRBV9,TRBD2,once,TRBJ2-1,TGTGCCAGCAGCGTAGTTTTCCTAGCGGGACTCAATGAGCAGTTCTTC,CASSVVFLAGLNEQFF
TRBV4-1,TRBD1,NA,TRBJ2-5,TGCGCCAGCAGCCAGTTGGGACAGGCGTTCCAAGAGACCCAGTACTTC,CASSQLGQAFQETQYF
TRBV7-2,NA,few,TRBJ2-7,TGTGCCAGCAGCTTAGACGCGGCACTCTCCTACGAGCAGTACTTC,CASSLDAALSYEQYF
TRBV7-2,TRBD2,NA,TRBJ2-3,TGTGCCAGCAGCCTACTAACTAGCGGGGGTGGGTTAGGCACAGATACGCAGTATTTT,CASSLLTSGGGLGTDTQYF
TRBV29-1,NA,few,TRBJ1-2,TGCAGCGCAATGTTTGTGGCGGGGGTCGGCGGCTACACCTTC,CSAMFVAGVGGYTF
TRBV5-4,NA,NA,TRBJ1-3,TGTGCCAGCAGCTTGGTTGGCGGAAACACCATATATTTT,CASSLVGGNTIYF
TRBV4-1,NA,NA,TRBJ2-7,TGCGCCAGCAGCCACGGAAGGGGCCCCTACGAGCAGTACTTC,CASSHGRGPYEQYF
TRBV28,NA,NA,TRBJ1-1,TGTGCCAGCAGTCTCATTGGGGCGATGAACACTGAAGCTTTCTTT,CASSLIGAMNTEAFF
TRBV5-4,NA,NA,TRBJ2-6,TGTGCCAGCAGCGTCCCTTTCCCCCTATGGGGGGCCAACGTCCTGACTTTC,CASSVPFPLWGANVLTF
TRBV29-1,TRBD1,few,TRBJ1-1,TGCAGCGCCTTTCCGACAGGGGGGAACACTGAAGCTTTCTTT,CSAFPTGGNTEAFF
TRBV25-1,NA,once,TRBJ1-2,TGTGCCAGCAGTGAATGGGGACCCCTTTATGGCTACACCTTC,CASSEWGPLYGYTF
TRBV27,NA,NA,TRBJ1-5,TGTGCCAGCAGTTTCAGCAATCAGCCCCAGCATTTT,CASSFSNQPQHF
TRBV6-5,NA,NA,TRBJ1-1,TGTGCCAGCAGTTACCGGCGGGAGACTGAAGCTTTCTTT,CASSYRRETEAFF
TRBV9,NA,NA,TRBJ1-1,TGTGCCAGCAGCGGGAAGACAGGGAACACTGAAGCTTTCTTT,CASSGKTGNTEAFF
TRBV7-9,NA,NA,TRBJ2-1,TGTGCCAGCAGCCTGTCATCACATTACAATGAGCAGTTCTTC,CASSLSSHYNEQFF
TRBV19,TRBD2,NA,TRBJ2-7,TGTGCCAGTAGTATCCTGGGCGGGAGCTCCTACGAGCAGTACTTC,CASSILGGSSYEQYF
TRBV2,TRBD2,NA,TRBJ2-5,TGTGCCAGCAGCGACCCAGCGGGAGTGGGACTGGAGACCCAGTACTTC,CASSDPAGVGLETQYF
TRBV27,NA,NA,TRBJ1-4,TGTGCCAGCAGTTTATCGGTAGGGGCCGAAAATGAAAAACTGTTTTTT,CASSLSVGAENEKLFF
TRBV7-9,NA,NA,TRBJ2-5,TGTGCCAGCAGCTTAAGTGGTGAGGACAGACAAGAGACCCAGTACTTC,CASSLSGEDRQETQYF
TRBV27,NA,NA,TRBJ1-1,TGTGCCAGCAGTAGTGTCCAGTCGAACACTGAAGCTTTCTTT,CASSSVQSNTEAFF